These 2 T cell receptor beta chains were sequenced from one sample in a study of circulating and synovial CD4+ cells in juvenile arthritis. The data were produced by immunoSEQ multiplex PCR, yet TCRdb's version contains in-frame clones alone and is incomplete. The sample shows tens of thousands of clones, around 95% of them seen only once. Sequencing input: CD4+ T cells from blood. The receptors stem from a human donor with juvenile idiopathic arthritis.

The V call is TRBV19, the J call TRBJ1-1, with TRBD1 identical over 10 bases. Germline CDR1 LNHDA, CDR2 SQIVND (reference sequence). The V segment lost 7 bases and the J segment 5 bases; nucleotides outside the gene matches: 10. The CDR3 has 15 residues. Here the CDR3 DNA reads TGTGCCAGTAAGCTCAGGACAGGGGGAGGGACTGAAGCTTTCTTT. Its translation is CASKLRTGGGTEAFF.

In DNA form, the CDR3 reads TGTGCCAGCAGCAATCAGGGGGCAACTAATGAAAAACTGTTTTTT. Its protein is CASSNQGATNEKLFF. The rearrangement links TRBV11-2 to TRBJ1-4; 7 bases align to TRBD1. The CDR3 is made up of 15 amino acids. The J segment lost 0 bases and the V segment lost 5 bases, leaving 3 bases of the junction unmatched. Germline V lookup: CDR1 SGHAT, CDR2 FQNNGV. The full variable domain, its missing parts supplied by reference TRBV11-2 and TRBJ1-4, is EAGVAQSPRYKIIEKRQSVAFWCNPISGHATLYWYQQILGQGPKLLIQFQNNGVVDDSQLPKDRFSAERLKGVDSTLKIQPAKLEDSAVYLCASSNQGATNEKLFFGSGTQLSVL.